The clone carrying this T cell receptor (beta chain) was recorded once. Its antigen is still unknown. Germline lookup yields CDR1 SGHRS and CDR2 YFSETQ. V lost 4 bases to trimming and J lost 3 bases; unmatched junction nucleotides: 8. CDR3 length: 15 amino acids. The data originate from a study of cytomegalovirus exposure and HLA in healthy donors. Sequenced by immunoSEQ multiplex PCR; TCRdb stores in-frame clones only, minus some. The sample holds roughly 250,000 clones; nearly 90% are singletons and the top ten take roughly 0.4%. Findings of the study overall: Researchers reported that three CMV-associated chains were confirmed in vitro as CMV antigen-specific. The tendency of first-cohort TCR clusters to co-occur in the 120 or so validation repertoires emerged from a later analysis. Whilst most TCR sequences proved rare, a subset of public TCRs occurred across many donors.

The sequence derives from a woman between 18 and 29 years old in good health and CMV-seronegative. V usage is TRBV5-1 and J usage is TRBJ2-3; TRBD1 aligns across 7 bases. The source material was PBMCs. CDR3 DNA sequence: TGCGCCAGCAGCGTCACCGGGACAGCGACAGATACGCAGTATTTT. It is translated as CASSVTGTATDTQYF.